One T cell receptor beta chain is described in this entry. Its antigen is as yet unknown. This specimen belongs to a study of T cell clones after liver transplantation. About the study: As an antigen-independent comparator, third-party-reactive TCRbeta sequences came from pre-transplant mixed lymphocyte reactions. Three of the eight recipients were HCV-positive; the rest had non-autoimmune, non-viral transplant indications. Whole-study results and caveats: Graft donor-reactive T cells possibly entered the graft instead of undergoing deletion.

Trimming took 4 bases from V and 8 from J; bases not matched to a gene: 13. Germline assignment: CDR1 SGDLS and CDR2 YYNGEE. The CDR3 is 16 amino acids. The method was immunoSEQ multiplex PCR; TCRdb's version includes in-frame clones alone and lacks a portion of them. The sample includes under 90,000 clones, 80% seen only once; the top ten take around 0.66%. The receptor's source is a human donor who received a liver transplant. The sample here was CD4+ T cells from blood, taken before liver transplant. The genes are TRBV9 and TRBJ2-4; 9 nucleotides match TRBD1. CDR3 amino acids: CASSLWGQGGEDIQYF. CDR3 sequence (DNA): TGTGCCAGCAGCCTGTGGGGACAGGGTGGGGAGGACATTCAGTACTTC.